Listed here is a single T cell receptor beta chain. CDR3 length equals 14 residues. Trimming pared 2 bases from V and 1 base from J, leaving 6 bases between. From germline, CDR1 is ENHRY and CDR2 SYGVKD. This sample was taken from a study of T cell changes during pregnancy in multiple sclerosis. The protocol was immunoSEQ multiplex PCR, while the TCRdb copy is restricted to in-frame clones and leaves out a portion. Found here are around 34,000 clones, just over 90% of them singletons; the top ten hold roughly an eighth. The origin of this receptor is a female donor with multiple sclerosis, enrolled in a pregnancy study. The starting material was CD8+ T cells from peripheral blood mononuclear cells, obtained in the first trimester of pregnancy. The chain recombines TRBV10-3 with TRBJ2-1; D not certain. CDR3 in amino acids: CAISEDSSYNEQFF. CDR3 coding DNA: TGTGCCATCAGTGAGGACTCTTCCTACAATGAGCAGTTCTTC.